One and the same sample provided the 9 T cell receptor beta chains below, sequenced in a study of cytomegalovirus exposure and HLA in healthy donors. 13 Jbeta primers and 60 Vbeta primers were used for the PCR. Only in-frame clones appear in the TCRdb table, and some are missing; sequencing was by immunoSEQ multiplex PCR. Of more than 150,000 clones in the sample, more than 60% are singletons; the top ten hold roughly 1.5%. Sequenced input: PBMCs. The receptor source for this set is a man younger than 35 in good health and CMV-seronegative.

This clone was seen more than once but under ten times. The chain is built from TRBV7-9 and TRBJ2-1, with D possibly matching TRBD1 (6 bases). Germline V CDR1 and CDR2: SEHNR, FQNEAQ (reference sequence). V gave up 5 bases and J gave up 8 bases, with 22 bases separating them. This CDR3 region has 16 residues. As DNA, the CDR3 is TGTGCCAGCAGCGTCGCCGGGACAAAAAAGGGCGATGAGCAGTTCTTC. Protein: CASSVAGTKKGDEQFF. Based on the CDR3 plus reference TRBV7-9 and TRBJ2-1, the full variable domain is DTGVSQNPRHKITKRGQNVTFRCDPISEHNRLYWYRQTLGQGPEFLTYFQNEAQLEKSRLLSDRFSAERPKGSFSTLEIQRTEQGDSAMYLCASSVAGTKKGDEQFFGPGTRLTVL.

The chain links TRBV6-1 to TRBJ2-7; 9 nucleotides align to TRBD1. V trimming: 6 bases; J trimming: 8 bases; junction bases outside the gene matches: 14. The germline V gene has CDR1 MNHNS and CDR2 SASEGT. The CDR3 covers 15 residues. The CDR3 is CASSHTRGQGKKQYF. CDR3 DNA sequence: TGTGCCAGCAGCCACACGAGGGGACAGGGAAAAAAGCAGTACTTC.

The chain links TRBV19 to TRBJ2-1, with D perhaps matching TRBD2 (5 bases). Germline CDR1 LNHDA, CDR2 SQIVND (reference sequence). The CDR3 runs 16 residues. Trimming took off 9 bases at V and 6 bases at J, with 24 bases between the two ends. DNA for the CDR3: TGTGCCAGCACACCGAAGGGTCTACCCAGCGGCAATGAGCAGTTCTTC. Protein sequence: CASTPKGLPSGNEQFF.

This chain joins TRBV7-9 and TRBJ1-1, with TRBD1 matching 9 bases. The germline V gene encodes CDR1 SEHNR and CDR2 FQNEAQ (reference sequence). V lost 3 bases, J lost 1 base, and 3 bases stayed unmatched. The CDR3 consists of 15 residues. The CDR3 region is CASSFPDRGNTEAFF. The CDR3 coding sequence is TGTGCCAGCAGCTTCCCGGACAGGGGGAACACTGAAGCTTTCTTT.

The chain links TRBV2 to TRBJ2-3; D call uncertain. With 6 bases removed from V and 6 bases from J, the gap between germline ends came to 7 bases. CDR1 is SNHLY, CDR2 FYNNEI, per germline. This CDR3 comprises 11 residues. Here the CDR3 DNA reads TGTGCCAGCAGCCCCCCGGATACGCAGTATTTT. Amino acid sequence: CASSPPDTQYF. Combining the CDR3 with reference TRBV2 and TRBJ2-3 gives the whole variable domain EPEVTQTPSHQVTQMGQEVILRCVPISNHLYFYWYRQILGQKVEFLVSFYNNEISEKSEIFDDQFSVERPDGSNFTLKIRSTKLEDSAMYFCASSPPDTQYFGPGTRLTVL.

The chain employs TRBV5-4 and TRBJ1-2; 10 nucleotides align to TRBD1. This CDR3 region has 15 residues. V lost 4 bases, J lost 7 bases, and 10 bases stayed unmatched. Germline-derived CDR1 and CDR2 are SGHNT and YYREEE (reference sequence). CDR3 sequence: CASSRRDRGTFGYTF. The CDR3 DNA follows: TGTGCCAGCAGCCGCCGGGACAGGGGAACGTTTGGCTACACCTTC.

The chain has TRBV29-1 and TRBJ1-5, with TRBD1 identical over 8 bases. Germline V gene sequence: CDR1 SQVTM, CDR2 ANQGSEA. The CDR3 has 13 residues. The J segment lost 6 bases and the V segment lost 7 bases, leaving 8 bases of the junction unmatched. The chain's CDR3 is CSAGQGFGQPQHF. CDR3 nucleotide sequence: TGCAGCGCCGGACAGGGTTTTGGTCAGCCCCAGCATTTT.

J is TRBJ1-1 and V is TRBV6-1; 8 nucleotides match TRBD1. The CDR3 spans 14 residues. Per the germline V gene, CDR1 is MNHNS and CDR2 is SASEGT. Trimming removed 6 bases from V and 8 bases from J; junction bases left unmatched: 11. The CDR3 DNA reads as TGTGCCAGCAGCCCCTGGACAGGGAAGAGGGAAGCTTTCTTT. Encoded protein: CASSPWTGKREAFF.

This sequence joins TRBV5-1 and TRBJ2-3; 13 bases align to TRBD2. The V and J ends lost 4 bases and 3 bases, in that order; junction bases with no gene match: 5. CDR3 length equals 16 residues. Germline-derived CDR1 and CDR2 are SGHRS and YFSETQ. The CDR3 DNA reads as TGCGCCAGCAGCCGGACTAGCGGGAGATTAACAGATACGCAGTATTTT. Translating gives CASSRTSGRLTDTQYF.